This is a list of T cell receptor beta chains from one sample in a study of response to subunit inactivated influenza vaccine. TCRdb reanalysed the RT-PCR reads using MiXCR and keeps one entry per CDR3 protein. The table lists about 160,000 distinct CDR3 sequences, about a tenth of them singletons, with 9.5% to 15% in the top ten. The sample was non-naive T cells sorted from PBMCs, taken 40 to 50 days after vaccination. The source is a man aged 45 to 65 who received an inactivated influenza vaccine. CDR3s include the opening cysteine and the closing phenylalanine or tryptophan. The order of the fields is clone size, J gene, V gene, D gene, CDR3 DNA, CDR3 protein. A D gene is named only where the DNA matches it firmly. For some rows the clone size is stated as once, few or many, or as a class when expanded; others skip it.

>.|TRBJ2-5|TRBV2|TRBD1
TGTGCCAGCAGCCCCGACAGGGTTGAGACCCAGTACTTC
CASSPDRVETQYF
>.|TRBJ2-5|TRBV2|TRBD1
TGTGCCAGCAGCTGGGACAGACAAGAGACCCAGTACTTC
CASSWDRQETQYF
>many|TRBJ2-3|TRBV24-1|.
TGTGCCACCAGTGATGCGACAGGTTTCACAGATACGCAGTATTTT
CATSDATGFTDTQYF
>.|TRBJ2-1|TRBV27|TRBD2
TGTGCCAGCAGTCCGCACCTCCAGCGGGACGATGAGCAGTTCTTC
CASSPHLQRDDEQFF
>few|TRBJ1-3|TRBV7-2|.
TGTGCCAGCAGCTTCCCTGTCCGCTCTGGAAACACCATATATTTT
CASSFPVRSGNTIYF
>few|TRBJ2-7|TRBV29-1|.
TGCAGCGTTGCCGGTGGAGGGTCATCCTACGAGCAGTACTTC
CSVAGGGSSYEQYF
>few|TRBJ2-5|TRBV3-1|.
TGTGCCAGCAGCCCCCGAGCTCGGGGCTCGGGGGAGACCCAGTACTTC
CASSPRARGSGETQYF
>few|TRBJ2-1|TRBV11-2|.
TGTGCCAGCAGCTTAGCGGGGCGGTGGAATGAGCAGTTCTTC
CASSLAGRWNEQFF
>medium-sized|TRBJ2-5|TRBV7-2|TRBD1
TGTGCCAGCAGCTTAGTAGACAGGGCGTACCAAGAGACCCAGTACTTC
CASSLVDRAYQETQYF
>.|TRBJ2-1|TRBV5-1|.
TGCGCCAGCAGCTTGGCAGACAGCTACAATGAGCAGTTCTTC
CASSLADSYNEQFF
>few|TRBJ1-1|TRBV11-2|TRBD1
TGTGCCAGCAGGCAAATGACAGGGTCATATATGAACACTGAAGCTTTCTTT
CASRQMTGSYMNTEAFF
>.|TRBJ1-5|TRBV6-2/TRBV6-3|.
TGTGCCAGCGGGGCAACAGGGTATTATCAGCCCCAGCATTTT
CASGATGYYQPQHF
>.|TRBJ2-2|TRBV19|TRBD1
TGTGCCAGTAGTCTATCGCCGGGACAGGCGAACACCGGGGAGCTGTTTTTT
CASSLSPGQANTGELFF
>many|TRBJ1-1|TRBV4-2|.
TGTGCCAGCAGCCAAGGTCCTCGAAACATGAACACTGAAGCTTTCTTT
CASSQGPRNMNTEAFF
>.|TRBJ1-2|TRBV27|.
TGTGCCAGCAGTCCTAATGGGGAAACTTATGGCTACACCTTC
CASSPNGETYGYTF
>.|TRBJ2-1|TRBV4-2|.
TGTGCCAGCAGCCAAGATCGCAATAGATACAATGAGCAGTTCTTC
CASSQDRNRYNEQFF
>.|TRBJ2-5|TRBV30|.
TGTGCCTGGCTTTCGAGGGGGGGCGGGGAGACCCAGTACTTC
CAWLSRGGGETQYF
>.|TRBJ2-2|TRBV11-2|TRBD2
TGTGCCACCAGTCTCACTAGCGGGGCGAACACCGGGGAGCTGTTTTTT
CATSLTSGANTGELFF
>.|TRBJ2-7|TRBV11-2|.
TGTGCCAGCAGCCCCCTAGGGGGAGCCTACGAGCAGTACTTC
CASSPLGGAYEQYF
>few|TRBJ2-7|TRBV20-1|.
TGCAGTGCTGGGCCGGGGAGTACGTCCGAGCAGTACTTC
CSAGPGSTSEQYF
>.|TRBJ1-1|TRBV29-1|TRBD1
TGCAGCGTTGGACAGGGAGGTGAAGCTTTCTTT
CSVGQGGEAFF
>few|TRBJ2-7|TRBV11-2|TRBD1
TGTGCCAGCAGCCCCGGGACAGGGGGCTACGAGCAGTACTTC
CASSPGTGGYEQYF
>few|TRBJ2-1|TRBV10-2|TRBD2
TGCGCCAGCAAGCTAGCGGGGTACAATGAGCAGTTCTTC
CASKLAGYNEQFF
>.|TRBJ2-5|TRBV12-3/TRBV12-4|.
TGTGCCAGCAGTTTTTCGGCAGACGGGGAGACCCAGTACTTC
CASSFSADGETQYF
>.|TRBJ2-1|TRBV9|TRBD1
TGTGCCAGCAGCCCTCGACAGGGGGCTGGTTTAAATGAGCAGTTCTTC
CASSPRQGAGLNEQFF
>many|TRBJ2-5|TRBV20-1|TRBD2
TGCAGTGCTAGTCCCAGGCGGGGGGAGACCCAGTACTTC
CSASPRRGETQYF
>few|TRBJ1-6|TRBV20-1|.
TGCAGTGCTACCGGACAGAGCTATAATTCACCCCTCCACTTT
CSATGQSYNSPLHF
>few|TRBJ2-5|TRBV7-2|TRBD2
TGTGCCAGCAGCCCTTGGGAGGGGAGGGAGACCCAGTACTTC
CASSPWEGRETQYF
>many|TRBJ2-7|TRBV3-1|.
TGTGCCAGCAGCCATGGCATAGGGGTGAGCTACGAGCAGTACTTC
CASSHGIGVSYEQYF